The 13 T cell receptor beta chains below come from one sample, sequenced in a study of shared clonotypes between healthy human individuals. The naive CD8 subset, CD45RO-negative cells positively selected for CCR7, excluded terminally differentiated effector memory CD45RA+ cells. Produced via immunoSEQ multiplex PCR; TCRdb's table is partial and in-frame only. In the table there are about 2.1 million clones, approximately 92% of which are singletons. The sequencing sample was made of naive CD8+ T cells from PBMCs. These receptors all come from a man between 18 and 29 years old in good health. Some clones in this sample may be carry-over from other donors' samples.

This clone was found a few times. The chain combines TRBV29-1 with TRBJ1-1; D gene ambiguous. CDR1 and CDR2 (germline): SQVTM, ANQGSEA. The CDR3 consists of 12 residues. V was pared by 6 bases and J by 1 base, with 9 bases between. CDR3 coding DNA: TGCAGCGTGGACTCTCCGAACACTGAAGCTTTCTTT. Its translation is CSVDSPNTEAFF.

This chain links TRBV6-1 with TRBJ1-5; D call uncertain. The CDR3 totals 13 residues. CDR1 and CDR2 (germline): MNHNS, SASEGT. Trimming left V 3 bases short and J 5 bases short, with 8 bases between. CDR3 in DNA: TGTGCCAGCAGTGATACAGCTTATCAGCCCCAGCATTTT. Residues: CASSDTAYQPQHF.

The chain is built from TRBV11-2 and TRBJ2-1, with 13 bases that match TRBD2. Germline V CDR1 and CDR2: SGHAT, FQNNGV. Unmatched junction bases numbered 9, after V lost 6 bases and J lost 7 bases. The CDR3 loop spans 16 amino acids. The CDR3 loop reads CASRPRTSGSSNEQFF. The CDR3 nucleotides read TGTGCCAGCAGACCCCGGACTAGCGGGAGTTCGAATGAGCAGTTCTTC.

The V gene is TRBV11-2, the J gene TRBJ2-3; 8 bases are shared with TRBD2. V lost 6 bases to trimming and J lost 2 bases; unmatched junction nucleotides: 10. This CDR3 is built from 16 residues. Germline CDR1 SGHAT, CDR2 FQNNGV. CDR3 in amino acids: CASRGGSGAPTDTQYF. The CDR3 DNA reads as TGTGCCAGCAGGGGGGGTAGCGGGGCCCCCACAGATACGCAGTATTTT.

V and J are TRBV11-3 and TRBJ2-2; D is uncertain. Trimming removed 4 bases from V and 3 bases from J, with 6 bases in between. This CDR3 comprises 13 residues. The germline V gene has CDR1 SGHNT and CDR2 YENEEA. In DNA, the CDR3 is TGTGCCAGCAGCTCCTACTACACCGGGGAGCTGTTTTTT. As protein: CASSSYYTGELFF.

This chain uses TRBV10-2 with TRBJ2-3; the D is unclear. CDR1 and CDR2 (germline): WSHSY, SAAADI. The CDR3 is 14 residues long. Trimming cost V 1 base and J 2 bases, with 7 bases left between them. CDR3 DNA sequence: TGCGCCAGCAGTGAGTTCAAGTTCACAGATACGCAGTATTTT. Protein product: CASSEFKFTDTQYF.

The V and J genes are TRBV7-9 and TRBJ2-5, with a tentative D call TRBD2 (5 bases). Germline assignment: CDR1 SEHNR and CDR2 FQNEAQ (reference sequence). The CDR3 covers 14 residues. Trimming took off 2 bases at V and 2 bases at J, with 9 bases between the two ends. In DNA form, the CDR3 reads TGTGCCAGCAGCTTAAGGGAGAATCAAGAGACCCAGTACTTC. This sequence encodes CASSLRENQETQYF.

A few counts support this clone. V gene TRBV28 combines with J gene TRBJ2-1; no definite D call. CDR3 size: 13 residues. Germline assignment: CDR1 MDHEN and CDR2 SYDVKM. Trimming shortened V by 4 bases and J by 8 bases, and 12 bases separated the two germline ends. CDR3 residues: CASSSPWLYEQFF. The CDR3 DNA reads as TGTGCCAGCAGTTCCCCATGGCTGTATGAGCAGTTCTTC.

J is TRBJ1-4 and V is TRBV6-1; no reliable D call. The CDR3 runs 13 residues. The germline CDR1 and CDR2 sequences are MNHNS and SASEGT. Deletions cut 6 bases from V and 8 bases from J, with 13 bases between. Here the CDR3 reads CASRLAGGEKLFF. DNA of the CDR3: TGTGCCAGCAGATTAGCCGGCGGGGAAAAACTGTTTTTT.

The gene calls are TRBV9 and TRBJ2-2, with unresolved D. Germline CDR1 SGDLS, CDR2 YYNGEE. The CDR3 sequence is 15 residues long. Trimming took 1 base from V and 2 from J, leaving 9 bases between them. For the CDR3, the DNA is TGTGCCAGCAGCGTATTCCCCTCAAACACCGGGGAGCTGTTTTTT. Translated: CASSVFPSNTGELFF.

The V gene is TRBV9, the J gene TRBJ2-7, with D tentatively TRBD2 (6 bases). This CDR3 comprises 15 residues. The germline V gene encodes CDR1 SGDLS and CDR2 YYNGEE. Trimming took off 2 bases at V and 3 bases at J, with 15 bases between the two ends. CDR3: CASSVGGLPNYEQYF. For the CDR3, the DNA is TGTGCCAGCAGCGTGGGAGGACTCCCCAACTACGAGCAGTACTTC.

The chain recombines TRBV30 with TRBJ2-1, with 8 bases identical to TRBD1. Germline assignment: CDR1 GTSNPN and CDR2 SVGIG (reference sequence). With V trimmed by 1 base and J by 1 base, 9 bases remained unmatched. This CDR3 has 17 residues. The CDR3 sequence is CAWSASGTGWSYNEQFF. CDR3 DNA sequence: TGTGCCTGGAGTGCCTCTGGGACAGGATGGTCCTACAATGAGCAGTTCTTC.

This chain connects TRBV28 to TRBJ2-2; TRBD2 agrees at 13 bases. Per the germline V gene, CDR1 is MDHEN and CDR2 is SYDVKM. The trim removed 6 bases at V and 10 bases at J, leaving 8 bases unmatched. There are 15 residues in the CDR3. In nucleotides, the CDR3 is TGTGCCAGCAGCCTTCGACTAGCGGGAGGCGTGGAGCTGTTTTTT. This codes for CASSLRLAGGVELFF.